This T cell receptor beta chain was sequenced in a study of T cell responses to AZD1222 COVID-19 vaccine. Study-level background: Analysis merged second doses at about 4 or about 12 weeks.

V was clipped by 8 bases and J by 2 bases, with 13 bases between them. This CDR3 region has 13 residues. Germline CDR1 reads MNHEY; CDR2 reads SMNVEV (reference sequence). The data were produced by immunoSEQ multiplex PCR, yet TCRdb's version contains in-frame clones alone and is incomplete. The table shows roughly 100,000 clones, with 85% to 90% occurring only once. The clonotype comes from an adult in good health. Sequencing used peripheral blood, obtained on day 0 of AZD1222 vaccination. The chain couples TRBV27 to TRBJ2-7; D remains unclear. CDR3 residues: CASPGVDAYEQYF. The CDR3 DNA sequence: TGTGCCAGCCCTGGAGTAGATGCCTACGAGCAGTACTTC.